This TCR beta chain was captured in a study of blood T cell repertoires in COVID-19 (dated by TCRdb to about 2020). Study-level background: Samples from collaborators originated in the United States, Italy and Spain and spanned both the acute and convalescent phases of COVID-19. The material from the prospective study consisted of cDNA or gDNA derived from T cells, B-cell-depleted T cells, or PBMCs. The dataset comprised deeply sampled blood TCRbeta repertoires from subjects exposed to, actively infected with, or recovered from COVID-19. The repertoires were released in a freely available public database intended as a resource for research on the immune response to SARS-CoV-2. Samples were obtained from the ongoing ImmuneRACE study (first 160 participants) and from over 1,000 subjects provided by 6 global collaborators. Nearly every sample came with metadata listing a de-identified subject ID, COVID-19 status, age in years and sex. Where available, HLA class I and class II types were taken from metadata supplied by the sample provider and were not determined by assay-based typing. General conclusions and limits of the study: The amount of clinical and demographic metadata varied by source and participant and was provided uncurated.

The immunoSEQ Assay, a bias-controlled multiplex PCR, was used to amplify TCRbeta CDR3 regions from genomic DNA. As for the authors' bioinformatics: The number of nucleated cells in each sample was estimated by amplification of reference gene primers within the assay. To quantify the absolute abundance of each unique TCRbeta CDR3 rearrangement, sequence reads were collapsed and filtered. For each sample, productive Simpson clonality was calculated as the square root of Simpson's diversity index across productive rearrangements. Sourced from immuneACCESS, this table was stored by TCRdb with only in-frame sequences that have V and J called. A share of the clones is absent; for the studies checked, an unresolved V gene accounts for under half, and the remainder has no known explanation. The V and J calls and clone size are taken from that table; D and trimming were inferred from the DNA. In this sample the table shows more than 200,000 clones, 85% to 90% of which occur a single time. Of the sample, more than 5.5% falls within the top ten clones.

Whole blood was collected in K2EDTA tubes by collaborating institutions according to the institutions' own protocols. For TCRbeta analysis, collaborators shipped samples in one of three forms: frozen whole blood, isolated PBMCs, or DNA extracted from either of those sample types. Regarding this clone: Its antigen remains undetermined. No qualities accompany the bases; no much larger clone lies one base away.

The CDR3, from cysteine to phenylalanine, totals 15 residues. This entry keeps only the CDR3 DNA: 45 bases, framed from base 1. The V end loses 4 bases and the J end loses 0 bases, and a stretch of 10 bases separates them. Via the germline V gene (reference sequence), CDR1 is LNHDA and CDR2 SQIVND. The sample was peripheral blood. Recombination linked TRBV19 to TRBJ1-5, and TRBD1 may be the D gene, going by 6 matching bases. The receptor's source is a man at least 80 years old with acute or convalescent COVID-19. The CDR3 region reads CASSTHRDSNQPQHF. In nucleotides, the sequence is TGTGCCAGTAGTACCCACAGGGATAGCAATCAGCCCCAGCATTTT. Here the CDR3 is joined to the reference TRBV19 and TRBJ1-5 genes, and the full variable domain is: DGGITQSPKYLFRKEGQNVTLSCEQNLNHDAMYWYRQDPGQGLRLIYYSQIVNDFQKGDIAEGYSVSREKKESFPLTVTSAQKNPTAFYLCASSTHRDSNQPQHFGDGTRLSIL.